Listed below are T cell receptor beta chains from one sample, sequenced in a study of blood T cell repertoires in COVID-19. Here immunoSEQ multiplex PCR was the method, and the copy in TCRdb shows in-frame clones only, minus some. The data show some 120,000 clones, 70% to 90% seen once. The sequencing input was peripheral blood. Receptors originate from a human donor in a cohort sampled during active COVID-19. Both conserved end residues are part of each CDR3. D genes are given only for firm matches. Some rows mark clone size as missing; the rest say once, few, many or name a class of expanded clone.

TRBJ2-1,21,TRBV2,TRBD2,.,CASSDHFTGTSGRMYDNEQFF,TGTGCCAGCAGTGACCACTTCACCGGGACTAGCGGGAGGATGTACGACAATGAGCAGTTCTTC
TRBJ2-1,20,TRBV4-1,TRBD2,.,CASSQNYPSPLRGGGDEQFF,TGCGCCAGCAGCCAAAATTACCCATCCCCACTCCGCGGCGGGGGGGATGAGCAGTTCTTC
TRBJ2-1,16,TRBV5-4,TRBD1,.,CASSPATGSLYNEQFF,TGTGCCAGCAGCCCCGCGACAGGGAGTTTATACAATGAGCAGTTCTTC
TRBJ2-3,14,TRBV10-2,TRBD1,.,CASRDSDRTDTQYF,TGCGCCAGCCGGGACAGCGACCGCACAGATACGCAGTATTTT
TRBJ2-5,11,TRBV2,.,.,CASSTGETQYF,TGTGCCAGCAGCACGGGGGAGACCCAGTACTTC
TRBJ2-7,14,TRBV28,.,.,CASSLVGASYEQYF,TGTGCCAGCAGTTTAGTCGGAGCCTCCTACGAGCAGTACTTC
TRBJ1-2,12,TRBV5-1,.,.,CASSPGSSGYTF,TGCGCCAGCAGCCCCGGGAGCTCGGGCTACACCTTC
TRBJ1-5,14,TRBV27,TRBD1,.,CASRPGQGFQPQHF,TGTGCCAGCAGACCGGGACAGGGATTTCAGCCCCAGCATTTT
TRBJ1-1,15,TRBV2,.,.,CASNGQGLKNTEAFF,TGTGCCAGCAACGGGCAGGGATTAAAGAACACTGAAGCTTTCTTT
TRBJ2-3,15,TRBV2,TRBD2,.,CASSVRDYHTDTQYF,TGTGCCAGCAGTGTCCGGGACTATCACACAGATACGCAGTATTTT
TRBJ2-3,16,TRBV24-1,.,once,CATSDHLQGSTDTQYF,TGTGCCACCAGTGATCACCTCCAGGGATCGACAGATACGCAGTATTTT
TRBJ2-1,15,TRBV11-3,.,.,CASSSQGGPYNEQFF,TGTGCCAGCAGCTCCCAGGGGGGACCGTACAATGAGCAGTTCTTC
TRBJ2-5,15,TRBV5-1,TRBD2,.,CASSLEASGGETQYF,TGCGCCAGCAGCTTGGAGGCTAGCGGGGGGGAGACCCAGTACTTC
TRBJ1-1,12,TRBV5-6,.,.,CASSSIPTEAFF,TGTGCCAGCAGCTCCATTCCCACTGAAGCTTTCTTT
TRBJ2-3,16,TRBV2,TRBD2,.,CASSDMAGGVLDTQYF,TGTGCCAGCAGTGACATGGCGGGGGGAGTTTTAGATACGCAGTATTTT
TRBJ1-6,14,TRBV2,.,.,CASSEAGDNSPLHF,TGTGCCAGCAGTGAGGCAGGTGATAATTCACCCCTCCACTTT
TRBJ2-3,15,TRBV24-1,TRBD1,.,CATSDPTGPGDTQYF,TGTGCCACCAGTGACCCGACAGGGCCCGGGGATACGCAGTATTTT
TRBJ2-7,17,TRBV6-1,TRBD1,.,CASSEYTRDRSSYEQYF,TGTGCCAGCAGCGAATACACCCGGGACAGGAGCTCCTACGAGCAGTACTTC
TRBJ2-3,17,TRBV7-9,TRBD1,.,CASIARTGQGFTDTQYF,TGTGCCAGCATCGCAAGAACGGGACAGGGGTTCACAGATACGCAGTATTTT
TRBJ2-1,16,TRBV19,TRBD2,.,CASSIGLASYYNEQFF,TGTGCCAGTAGTATAGGACTAGCGAGTTACTACAATGAGCAGTTCTTC
TRBJ2-3,15,TRBV5-5,TRBD1,.,CASSPGTGATDTQYF,TGTGCCAGCAGCCCGGGGACAGGAGCCACAGATACGCAGTATTTT
TRBJ2-2,14,TRBV2,TRBD1,.,CASSGTGSPGELFF,TGTGCCAGCAGTGGGACAGGGTCCCCCGGGGAGCTGTTTTTT
TRBJ2-7,13,TRBV10-1,.,.,CASNGDIPYEQYF,TGCGCCAGCAACGGGGACATACCTTACGAGCAGTACTTC
TRBJ2-7,14,TRBV5-6,.,.,CASSLAGSSYEQYF,TGTGCCAGCAGCTTGGCCGGGAGCTCCTACGAGCAGTACTTC
TRBJ1-2,14,TRBV7-9,.,.,CASSFDTDRYGYTF,TGTGCCAGCAGCTTTGACACCGACCGATATGGCTACACCTTC
TRBJ2-3,16,TRBV6-4,TRBD2,.,CASSELAGGPPDTQYF,TGTGCCAGCAGTGAACTAGCGGGGGGGCCCCCAGATACGCAGTATTTT
TRBJ2-2,15,TRBV28,TRBD2,.,CASRISSGYTGELFF,TGTGCCAGCAGGATCTCTAGCGGGTACACCGGGGAGCTGTTTTTT
TRBJ1-4,16,TRBV24-1,.,.,CATSDGLSGGGEKLFF,TGTGCCACCAGTGATGGTCTTTCGGGTGGCGGTGAAAAACTGTTTTTT
TRBJ2-3,12,TRBV21-1,.,.,CASRAGRDTQYF,TGTGCCAGCAGGGCAGGTCGGGATACGCAGTATTTT
TRBJ1-4,14,TRBV7-6,.,once,CASSLGGANEKLFF,TGTGCCAGCAGCTTAGGGGGGGCTAATGAAAAACTGTTTTTT
TRBJ2-1,14,TRBV5-6,TRBD2,once,CASRVGLAGNEQFF,TGTGCAAGCAGGGTGGGCTTAGCGGGCAATGAGCAGTTCTTC
TRBJ1-6,15,TRBV28,.,once,CASKGGFSYNSPLHF,TGTGCCAGCAAAGGGGGTTTCTCCTATAATTCACCCCTCCACTTT
TRBJ1-2,14,TRBV19,.,.,CASSRGRADYGYTF,TGTGCCAGTAGTAGGGGGAGGGCCGACTATGGCTACACCTTC
TRBJ2-3,14,TRBV15,.,.,CATSRGQPTDTQYF,TGTGCCACCAGCAGAGGACAGCCCACAGATACGCAGTATTTT
TRBJ1-6,14,TRBV9,TRBD1,.,CASSRTGTDSPLHF,TGTGCCAGCAGCAGGACAGGGACCGATTCACCCCTCCACTTT
TRBJ2-7,15,TRBV6-5,TRBD1,.,CASSSSRDRDYEQYF,TGTGCCAGCAGTTCCTCCCGGGACAGGGACTACGAGCAGTACTTC
TRBJ1-2,14,TRBV5-1,TRBD1,few,CASSPGQGAHGYTF,TGCGCCAGCAGCCCGGGACAGGGGGCCCATGGCTACACCTTC